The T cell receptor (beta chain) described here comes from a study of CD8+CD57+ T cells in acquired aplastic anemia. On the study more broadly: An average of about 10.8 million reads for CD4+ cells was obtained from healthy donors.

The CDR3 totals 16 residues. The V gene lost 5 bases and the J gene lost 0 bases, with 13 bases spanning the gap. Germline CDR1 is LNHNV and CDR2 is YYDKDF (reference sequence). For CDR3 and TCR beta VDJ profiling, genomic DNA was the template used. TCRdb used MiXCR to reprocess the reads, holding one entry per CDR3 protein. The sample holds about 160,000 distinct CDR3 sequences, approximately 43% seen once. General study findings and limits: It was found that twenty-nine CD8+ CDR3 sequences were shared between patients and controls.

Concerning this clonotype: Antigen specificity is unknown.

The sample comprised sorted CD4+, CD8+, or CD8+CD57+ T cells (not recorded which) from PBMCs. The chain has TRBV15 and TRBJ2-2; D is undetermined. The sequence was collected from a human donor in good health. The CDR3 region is CATSPHPATNTGELFF. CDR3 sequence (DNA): TGTGCCACCAGCCCCCATCCCGCCACGAACACCGGGGAGCTGTTTTTT.